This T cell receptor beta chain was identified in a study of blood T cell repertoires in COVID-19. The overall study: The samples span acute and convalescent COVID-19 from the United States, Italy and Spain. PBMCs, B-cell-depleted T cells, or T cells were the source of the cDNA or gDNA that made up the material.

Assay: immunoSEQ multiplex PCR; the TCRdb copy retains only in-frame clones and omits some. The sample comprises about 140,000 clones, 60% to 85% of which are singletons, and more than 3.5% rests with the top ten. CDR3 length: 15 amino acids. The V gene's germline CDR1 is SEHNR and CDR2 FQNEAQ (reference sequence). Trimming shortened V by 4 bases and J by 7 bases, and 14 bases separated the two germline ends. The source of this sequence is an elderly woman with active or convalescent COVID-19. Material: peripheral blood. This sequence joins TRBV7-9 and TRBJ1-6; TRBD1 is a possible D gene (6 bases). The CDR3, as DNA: TGTGCCAGCAGCTCAGTACGCCAGGGGAATTCACCCCTCCACTTT. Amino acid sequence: CASSSVRQGNSPLHF.